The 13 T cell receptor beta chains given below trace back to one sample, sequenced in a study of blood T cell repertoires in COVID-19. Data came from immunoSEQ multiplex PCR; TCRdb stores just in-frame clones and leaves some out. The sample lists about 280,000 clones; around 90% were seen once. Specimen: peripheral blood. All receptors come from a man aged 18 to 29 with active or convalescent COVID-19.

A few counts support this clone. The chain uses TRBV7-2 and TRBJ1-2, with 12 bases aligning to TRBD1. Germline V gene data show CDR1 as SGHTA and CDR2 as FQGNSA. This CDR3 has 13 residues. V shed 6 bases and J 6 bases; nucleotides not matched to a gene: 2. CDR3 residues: CASSWDRGHGYTF. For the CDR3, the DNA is TGTGCCAGCAGTTGGGACAGGGGGCATGGCTACACCTTC.

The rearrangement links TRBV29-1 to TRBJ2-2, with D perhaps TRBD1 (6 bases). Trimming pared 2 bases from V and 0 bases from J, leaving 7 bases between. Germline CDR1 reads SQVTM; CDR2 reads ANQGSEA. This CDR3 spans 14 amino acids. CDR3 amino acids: CSVEYRANTGELFF. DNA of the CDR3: TGCAGCGTTGAATACAGGGCGAACACCGGGGAGCTGTTTTTT.

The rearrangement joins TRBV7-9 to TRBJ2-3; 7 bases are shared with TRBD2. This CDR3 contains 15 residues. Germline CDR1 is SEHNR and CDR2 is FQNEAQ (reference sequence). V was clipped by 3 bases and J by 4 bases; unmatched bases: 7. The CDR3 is CASSFWQGGADTQYF. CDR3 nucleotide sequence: TGTGCCAGCAGCTTTTGGCAGGGAGGGGCAGATACGCAGTATTTT.

The CDR3 here is CASSFRVGNTIYF. The CDR3, as DNA: TGTGCCAGCAGCTTCAGGGTCGGAAACACCATATATTTT. The chain has TRBV11-2 and TRBJ1-3, with a weak D call TRBD1 (5 bases). The V and J ends lost 3 bases and 4 bases respectively, with 7 bases between them. CDR3 length: 13 amino acids. The germline V gene has CDR1 SGHAT and CDR2 FQNNGV.

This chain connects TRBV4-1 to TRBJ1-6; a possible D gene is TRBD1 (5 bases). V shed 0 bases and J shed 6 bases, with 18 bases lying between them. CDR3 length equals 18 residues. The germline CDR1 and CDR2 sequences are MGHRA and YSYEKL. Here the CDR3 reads CASSQEIRDTGPNSPLHF. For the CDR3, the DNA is TGCGCCAGCAGCCAAGAGATTCGTGACACAGGCCCTAATTCACCCCTCCACTTT.

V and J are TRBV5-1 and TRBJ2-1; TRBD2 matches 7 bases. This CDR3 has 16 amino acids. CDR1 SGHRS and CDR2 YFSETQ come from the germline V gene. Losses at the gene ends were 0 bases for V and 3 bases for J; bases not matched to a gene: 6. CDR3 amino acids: CASSLGSGPFYNEQFF. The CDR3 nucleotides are TGCGCCAGCAGCTTGGGTAGCGGGCCCTTCTACAATGAGCAGTTCTTC.

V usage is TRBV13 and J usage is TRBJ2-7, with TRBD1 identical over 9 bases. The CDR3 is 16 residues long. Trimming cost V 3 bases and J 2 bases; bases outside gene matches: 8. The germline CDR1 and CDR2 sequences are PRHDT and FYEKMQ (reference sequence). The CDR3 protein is CASSFPTGGDPYEQYF. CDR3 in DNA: TGTGCCAGCAGCTTCCCGACAGGGGGTGATCCCTACGAGCAGTACTTC.

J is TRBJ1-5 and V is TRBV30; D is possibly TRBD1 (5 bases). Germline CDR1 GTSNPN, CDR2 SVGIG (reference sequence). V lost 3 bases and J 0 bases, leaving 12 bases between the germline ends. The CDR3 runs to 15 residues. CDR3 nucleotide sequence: TGTGCCTGGAGCGAGGACAAAGATAGCAATCAGCCCCAGCATTTT. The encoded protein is CAWSEDKDSNQPQHF.

The CDR3 DNA reads as TGTGCCAGCGGACTGTTCCCGAAGACGACAGGCAGCAATCAGCCCCAGCATTTT. It codes for CASGLFPKTTGSNQPQHF. The V gene is TRBV2, the J gene TRBJ1-5; tentative D call: TRBD1 (6 bases). Germline V gene lookup returns CDR1 SNHLY and CDR2 FYNNEI. The CDR3 has 18 residues. Trimming removed 8 bases at V and 1 base at J, with 24 bases between.

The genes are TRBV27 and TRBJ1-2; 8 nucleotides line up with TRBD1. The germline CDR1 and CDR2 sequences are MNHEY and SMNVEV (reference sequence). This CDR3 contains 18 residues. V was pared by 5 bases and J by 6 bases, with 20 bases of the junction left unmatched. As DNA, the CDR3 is TGTGCCAGCAGTCTAACTTACCTTCAGGGGGCAGAGAGTAATGGCTACACCTTC. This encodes CASSLTYLQGAESNGYTF.

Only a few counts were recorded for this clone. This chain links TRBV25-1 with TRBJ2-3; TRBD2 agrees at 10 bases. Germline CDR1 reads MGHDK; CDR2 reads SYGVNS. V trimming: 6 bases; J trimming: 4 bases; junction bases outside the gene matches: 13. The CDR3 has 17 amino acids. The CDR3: CASSNSELAGVADTQYF. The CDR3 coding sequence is TGTGCCAGCAGCAACAGCGAGCTAGCGGGGGTGGCAGATACGCAGTATTTT.

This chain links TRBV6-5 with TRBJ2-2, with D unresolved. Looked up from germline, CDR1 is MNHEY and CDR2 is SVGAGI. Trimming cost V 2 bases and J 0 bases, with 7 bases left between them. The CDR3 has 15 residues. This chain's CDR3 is CASSYGAANTGELFF. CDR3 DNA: TGTGCCAGCAGTTACGGAGCAGCGAACACCGGGGAGCTGTTTTTT.

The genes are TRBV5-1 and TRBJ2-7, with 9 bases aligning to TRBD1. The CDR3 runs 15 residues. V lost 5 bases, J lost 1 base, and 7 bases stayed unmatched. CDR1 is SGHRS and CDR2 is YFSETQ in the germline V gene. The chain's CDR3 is CASRISGTGSYEQYF. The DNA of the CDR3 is TGCGCCAGCAGGATCTCGGGGACAGGGTCCTACGAGCAGTACTTC. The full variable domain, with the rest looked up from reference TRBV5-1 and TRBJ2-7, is KAGVTQTPRYLIKTRGQQVTLSCSPISGHRSVSWYQQTPGQGLQFLFEYFSETQRNKGNFPGRFSGRQFSNSRSEMNVSTLELGDSALYLCASRISGTGSYEQYFGPGTRLTVT.